The clone carrying this TCR beta chain was seen once. Its specificity is not known. The entry originates in a study of T cell responses to AZD1222 COVID-19 vaccine. The germline CDR1 and CDR2 sequences are LGHDT and YNNKEL (reference sequence). Trimming stripped 0 bases from V and 5 bases from J, with 8 bases between. The CDR3 spans 14 residues. General study points: Increased Spike-specific TCR breadth and depth were observed after two AZD1222 doses.

Sequenced by immunoSEQ multiplex PCR; TCRdb stores in-frame clones only, minus some. The sample carries fewer than 200,000 clones, approximately 88% recorded once. The chain has TRBV3-1 (or the pseudogene TRBV3-2) and TRBJ1-5, with no clear D. The sample was peripheral blood, taken 28 days after the second AZD1222 dose. The receptor's source is an adult who received the AZD1222 COVID-19 vaccine. The CDR3, as DNA: TGTGCCAGCAGCCAAGACTTCCGATATCAGCCCCAGCATTTT. Translating it yields CASSQDFRYQPQHF.